The text below deals with one T cell receptor (beta chain). The germline V gene encodes CDR1 MNHEY and CDR2 SVGAGI. V was cut by 8 bases and J by 4 bases, with 12 bases left in between. The CDR3 length is 13 residues. Clones were sequenced by immunoSEQ multiplex PCR, and TCRdb holds only the in-frame ones, with some missing. The sample yields 250,000 to 300,000 clones, 65% to 85% seen once. The data belong to a study of blood T cell repertoires in COVID-19. The sample consisted of peripheral blood. The rearrangement joins TRBV6-5 to TRBJ1-5; D is perhaps TRBD1 (5 bases). This TCR derives from a man older than 75 with acute or convalescent COVID-19. The CDR3 reads CASFTGKNQPQHF. The CDR3, as DNA: TGTGCCAGCTTTACAGGCAAAAATCAGCCCCAGCATTTT.